The next 13 T cell receptor beta chains were all read from a single sample in a study of shared clonotypes between healthy human individuals. Sequenced by immunoSEQ multiplex PCR; TCRdb stores in-frame clones only, minus some. The top ten clones hold over 1.5% of a sample with over 2,000,000 clones, approximately 92% of them seen once. Terminally differentiated effector memory CD45RA+ cells were excluded by CCR7 positive selection of CD45RO-negative cells. The sequenced sample consisted of naive CD8+ T cells from PBMCs. All receptors derive from a young man in good health. Some clones in this sample may be carry-over from other donors' samples.

This clone has just one count. This rearrangement joins TRBV29-1 to TRBJ2-1, with D tentatively TRBD2 (5 bases). Germline loops: CDR1 SQVTM, CDR2 ANQGSEA. V gave up 3 bases and J gave up 7 bases, with 25 bases separating them. The CDR3 runs to 17 residues. DNA for the CDR3: TGCAGCGTTGAGGTTATAGCAGACTACCACCCGGGGAATGAGCAGTTCTTC. The encoded protein is CSVEVIADYHPGNEQFF.

This chain connects TRBV28 to TRBJ2-1; TRBD2 matches 9 bases. This CDR3 contains 17 residues. V shed 5 bases, J shed 2 bases, and the junction held 10 bases outside the gene matches. In germline, CDR1 is MDHEN, CDR2 SYDVKM. The CDR3 nucleotides are TGTGCCAGCAGTCTTCGTCGGGTAGCGGGGGCCTACAATGAGCAGTTCTTC. It encodes CASSLRRVAGAYNEQFF.

V is TRBV30 and J is TRBJ2-7; possibly TRBD1 for D (6 bases). Germline V gives CDR1 GTSNPN, CDR2 SVGIG (reference sequence). Trimming pared 0 bases from V and 6 bases from J, leaving 18 bases between. The CDR3 runs 15 residues. The CDR3 is CAWSVLGSGESEQYF. CDR3 coding DNA: TGTGCCTGGAGTGTATTAGGGTCAGGGGAAAGCGAGCAGTACTTC.

The chain carries TRBV7-3 and TRBJ2-1; 7 bases are shared with TRBD2. There are 15 residues in the CDR3. V shed 2 bases, J shed 5 bases, and the junction held 6 bases outside the gene matches. Germline-derived CDR1 and CDR2 are SGHTA and FQGTGA. The DNA of the CDR3 is TGTGCCAGCAGCTTACGGGCTAGCGGCCACAATGAGCAGTTCTTC. It translates to CASSLRASGHNEQFF.

This chain joins TRBV7-6 and TRBJ1-4, with a tentative D call TRBD1 (5 bases). CDR3 size: 14 residues. Germline V CDR1 and CDR2: SGHVS, FNYEAQ. The V end lost 1 base, the J end lost 6 bases, and 9 bases lay between the germline ends. The CDR3 spells CASSLVGDDEKLFF. The CDR3 DNA is TGTGCCAGCAGCTTAGTCGGGGACGATGAAAAACTGTTTTTT.

This chain uses TRBV27 with TRBJ2-7, with 7 positions matching TRBD1. Germline CDR1 is MNHEY and CDR2 is SMNVEV (reference sequence). The CDR3 consists of 13 residues. Trimming removed 5 bases from V and 2 bases from J; junction bases left unmatched: 3. The CDR3, as DNA: TGTGCCAGCAGTATCGGACAGGCCTACGAGCAGTACTTC. Translation gives CASSIGQAYEQYF.

A note on this clone: Distinct nucleotide sequences in the sample also encode this CDR3. The chain joins TRBV7-9 to TRBJ1-2; 7 nucleotides align to TRBD1. The CDR3 has 13 residues. Losses at the gene ends were 6 bases for V and 4 bases for J; bases not matched to a gene: 5. The germline V gene encodes CDR1 SEHNR and CDR2 FQNEAQ (reference sequence). This CDR3 reads CASSPTGVYGYTF. As DNA, the CDR3 is TGTGCCAGCAGTCCAACAGGGGTCTATGGCTACACCTTC.

This clone occurred once. Different DNA sequences within this sample yield the same CDR3. This sequence joins TRBV5-6 and TRBJ2-7; the D gene could be TRBD1 or TRBD2 (5 bases each). There are 13 residues in the CDR3. Germline-derived CDR1 and CDR2 are SGHDT and YYEEEE. V was cut by 4 bases and J by 0 bases, with 8 bases left in between. The CDR3 spells CASSPGRSYEQYF. The DNA of the CDR3 is TGTGCCAGCAGCCCGGGACGCTCCTACGAGCAGTACTTC.

In its sample, this clone was seen once. CDR3 sequence (DNA): TGTGCCAGCGCCGCGGGAGGGGAGATGGGAAATGAGCAGTTCTTC. Encoded protein: CASAAGGEMGNEQFF. J is TRBJ2-1 and V is TRBV4-2, with 9 bases lining up with TRBD2. The ends lost 8 bases at V and 7 bases at J; junction bases unmatched: 12. CDR3 size: 15 residues. Germline lookup yields CDR1 LGHNA and CDR2 YNFKEQ.

In the case of this clone: This CDR3 is also generated by other DNA sequences in the sample. Written as DNA, the CDR3 is TGTGCCAGCAGCTTGGCATGGGGCGGCACTGAAGCTTTCTTT. This translates into CASSLAWGGTEAFF. The chain couples TRBV5-4 to TRBJ1-1, with D maybe TRBD1 (5 bases). Germline lookup yields CDR1 SGHNT and CDR2 YYREEE (reference sequence). The CDR3 loop spans 14 amino acids. Trimming pared 0 bases from V and 4 bases from J, leaving 10 bases between. Full variable domain (outside the CDR3, taken from reference TRBV5-4 and TRBJ1-1): ETGVTQSPTHLIKTRGQQVTLRCSSQSGHNTVSWYQQALGQGPQFIFQYYREEENGRGNFPPRFSGLQFPNYSSELNVNALELDDSALYLCASSLAWGGTEAFFGQGTRLTVV.

This clone appeared once. The J gene is TRBJ1-3, the V gene TRBV30; 7 nucleotides match TRBD1. CDR1 is GTSNPN, CDR2 SVGIG, per germline (reference sequence). J lost 0 bases, V lost 1 base, and 12 bases had no gene match. This CDR3 spans 18 amino acids. The CDR3 bases are TGTGCCTGGAGTGCGGGGGGACAGAGGGCTTTCTCTGGAAACACCATATATTTT. It translates to CAWSAGGQRAFSGNTIYF. Using reference TRBV30 and TRBJ1-3 for the parts outside the CDR3, the full variable domain is SQTIHQWPATLVQPVGSPLSLECTVEGTSNPNLYWYRQAAGRGLQLLFYSVGIGQISSEVPQNLSASRPQDRQFILSSKKLLLSDSGFYLCAWSAGGQRAFSGNTIYFGEGSWLTVV.

V gene TRBV7-3 combines with J gene TRBJ2-2; no definite D call. Trimming took 1 base from V and 4 from J, leaving 4 bases between them. Looked up from germline, CDR1 is SGHTA and CDR2 is FQGTGA. The length of the CDR3 is 13 residues. The CDR3: CASSLRPTGELFF. As DNA, the CDR3 is TGTGCCAGCAGCTTAAGGCCCACCGGGGAGCTGTTTTTT.

This clone was seen a handful of times. The J gene is TRBJ1-2, the V gene TRBV10-3; D remains unclear. Germline loops: CDR1 ENHRY, CDR2 SYGVKD. The CDR3 runs to 13 residues. V gave up 0 bases and J gave up 4 bases, with 6 bases separating them. CDR3 protein: CAISESRSYGYTF. CDR3 sequence (DNA): TGTGCCATCAGTGAGTCTAGGAGCTATGGCTACACCTTC.